The rows below give T cell receptor beta chains drawn from one sample of a study of blood T cell repertoires in COVID-19. Libraries were prepared by immunoSEQ multiplex PCR; TCRdb keeps only in-frame clonotypes and omits some of them. The data hold about 280,000 clones, with roughly 91% observed a single time. Sequencing was performed on PBMCs or T cells enriched from blood (not recorded which). The receptors were gathered from a woman aged 60-70 years who had recovered from COVID-19. Each CDR3 is given with its conserved first and last residue. A D gene is named only where the DNA matches it firmly. Clone size is not always given. Where it is, it says once, few, many or a class for expanded clones.

j_call: TRBJ2-1; v_call: TRBV30; d_call: NA; clone_size: NA; cdr3_nt: TGTGCCTGGGTCCAGGGTCGTGAGCAGTTCTTC; cdr3_aa: CAWVQGREQFF
j_call: TRBJ2-7; v_call: TRBV7-9; d_call: TRBD2; clone_size: NA; cdr3_nt: TGTGCCAGCAGCTTCGGGACTAGTCTCTACGAGCAGTACTTC; cdr3_aa: CASSFGTSLYEQYF
j_call: TRBJ1-5; v_call: TRBV28; d_call: NA; clone_size: NA; cdr3_nt: TGTGCCAGCAGTTCGACTTTTCAGCCCCAGCATTTT; cdr3_aa: CASSSTFQPQHF
j_call: TRBJ2-1; v_call: TRBV27; d_call: NA; clone_size: NA; cdr3_nt: TGTGCCAGCAGCCCCCCCTCTTCGGGAGCAAACCACAATGAGCAGTTCTTC; cdr3_aa: CASSPPSSGANHNEQFF
j_call: TRBJ1-5; v_call: TRBV3-1/TRBV3-2; d_call: NA; clone_size: few; cdr3_nt: TGTGCCAGCAGCCAGCAGGGGTGGGATCAGCCCCAGCATTTT; cdr3_aa: CASSQQGWDQPQHF
j_call: TRBJ2-3; v_call: TRBV3-1/TRBV3-2; d_call: NA; clone_size: NA; cdr3_nt: TGTGCCAGCAGCCAAGGAGGCGGGACCACAGATACGCAGTATTTT; cdr3_aa: CASSQGGGTTDTQYF
j_call: TRBJ2-3; v_call: TRBV9; d_call: TRBD2; clone_size: NA; cdr3_nt: TGTGCCAGCAGCGTAGTGGGTAGCGGGAGTCGGACAGATACGCAGTATTTT; cdr3_aa: CASSVVGSGSRTDTQYF
j_call: TRBJ2-1; v_call: TRBV9; d_call: NA; clone_size: NA; cdr3_nt: TGTGCCAGCAGCGGGAGGACCGTGGCTGAGCAGTTCTTC; cdr3_aa: CASSGRTVAEQFF
j_call: TRBJ1-6; v_call: TRBV2; d_call: TRBD1; clone_size: NA; cdr3_nt: TGTGCCAGGACGTACAGGGGCGGTTCACCCCTCCACTTT; cdr3_aa: CARTYRGGSPLHF
j_call: TRBJ2-2; v_call: TRBV5-1; d_call: TRBD2; clone_size: NA; cdr3_nt: TGCGCCAGCAGCGCGGTCCCGGGGGGAGGCACCGGGGAGCTGTTTTTT; cdr3_aa: CASSAVPGGGTGELFF
j_call: TRBJ2-7; v_call: TRBV6-5; d_call: TRBD1; clone_size: NA; cdr3_nt: TGTGCCAGCAGTAACAGGGGGCAGGGAAACCGCGGGCAGTACTTC; cdr3_aa: CASSNRGQGNRGQYF
j_call: TRBJ2-2; v_call: TRBV27; d_call: NA; clone_size: NA; cdr3_nt: TGTGCCAGCAGTCTACGGACAGAGAACACCGGGGAGCTGTTTTTT; cdr3_aa: CASSLRTENTGELFF
j_call: TRBJ1-2; v_call: TRBV27; d_call: NA; clone_size: NA; cdr3_nt: TGTGCCAGCAGATTCCGGGACAAGAACTATGGCTACACCTTC; cdr3_aa: CASRFRDKNYGYTF
j_call: TRBJ1-2; v_call: TRBV28; d_call: NA; clone_size: few; cdr3_nt: TGTGCCAGCAGTTTAGTGGGGGCCGGCGGCTACACCTTC; cdr3_aa: CASSLVGAGGYTF
j_call: TRBJ2-7; v_call: TRBV11-2; d_call: NA; clone_size: NA; cdr3_nt: TGTGCCAGCGGCAAGGGAGGGGGGGTTTACGAGCAGTACTTC; cdr3_aa: CASGKGGGVYEQYF
j_call: TRBJ1-5; v_call: TRBV27; d_call: TRBD1; clone_size: NA; cdr3_nt: TGTGCCAGCAGGGACAGGCGGGATGGGCCCCAGCATTTT; cdr3_aa: CASRDRRDGPQHF
j_call: TRBJ1-2; v_call: TRBV27; d_call: TRBD1; clone_size: NA; cdr3_nt: TGTGCCAGCAGTCAGGGGACAGGGAATGTCTATGGCTACACCTTC; cdr3_aa: CASSQGTGNVYGYTF
j_call: TRBJ2-3; v_call: TRBV3-1/TRBV3-2; d_call: NA; clone_size: NA; cdr3_nt: TGTGCCAGCAGCCCTGGGGCACACCGAGACACAGATACGCAGTATTTT; cdr3_aa: CASSPGAHRDTDTQYF
j_call: TRBJ1-1; v_call: TRBV5-1; d_call: NA; clone_size: NA; cdr3_nt: TGCGCCAGCAGCTCCTTGAGGATGGGGGCGGGTTTTGAAACTGAAGCTTTCTTT; cdr3_aa: CASSSLRMGAGFETEAFF
j_call: TRBJ2-1; v_call: TRBV3-1/TRBV3-2; d_call: NA; clone_size: NA; cdr3_nt: TGTGCCAGCAGCCAGGCCGGGAATGAGCAGTTCTTC; cdr3_aa: CASSQAGNEQFF
j_call: TRBJ2-7; v_call: TRBV9; d_call: NA; clone_size: few; cdr3_nt: TGTGCCAGCAGCGTATTGGGAGGCGGCGAGCAGTACTTC; cdr3_aa: CASSVLGGGEQYF
j_call: TRBJ2-3; v_call: TRBV18; d_call: NA; clone_size: NA; cdr3_nt: TGTGCCAGCTCCGCTCGGAGAGCGGGCGGTACAGATACGCAGTATTTT; cdr3_aa: CASSARRAGGTDTQYF
j_call: TRBJ1-5; v_call: TRBV19; d_call: NA; clone_size: NA; cdr3_nt: TGTGCCAGTCAGATTAGCAATCAGCCCCAGCATTTT; cdr3_aa: CASQISNQPQHF
j_call: TRBJ1-4; v_call: TRBV5-1; d_call: TRBD1; clone_size: NA; cdr3_nt: TGCGCCAGCCGTACGGGACAGCCTGCAACTAATGAAAAACTGTTTTTT; cdr3_aa: CASRTGQPATNEKLFF
j_call: TRBJ2-5; v_call: TRBV5-1; d_call: NA; clone_size: NA; cdr3_nt: TGCGCCAGCAGCCGGACTCCCCAAGAGACCCAGTACTTC; cdr3_aa: CASSRTPQETQYF
j_call: TRBJ2-1; v_call: TRBV30; d_call: TRBD2; clone_size: NA; cdr3_nt: TGTGCCTGGAGTCCGGGGGGGTACAATGAGCAGTTCTTC; cdr3_aa: CAWSPGGYNEQFF
j_call: TRBJ2-5; v_call: TRBV19; d_call: TRBD2; clone_size: NA; cdr3_nt: TGTGCCAGTAGTATTCGCGGGAGGCTTCAAGAGACCCAGTACTTC; cdr3_aa: CASSIRGRLQETQYF
j_call: TRBJ1-2; v_call: TRBV2; d_call: NA; clone_size: NA; cdr3_nt: TGTGCCAGCAGCGAACTGACAGATAATGGCTACACCTTC; cdr3_aa: CASSELTDNGYTF
j_call: TRBJ2-1; v_call: TRBV18; d_call: TRBD2; clone_size: NA; cdr3_nt: TGTGCCAGCCCTATTCTCGCGGGGGACTACAATGAGCAGTTCTTC; cdr3_aa: CASPILAGDYNEQFF
j_call: TRBJ2-3; v_call: TRBV24-1; d_call: NA; clone_size: NA; cdr3_nt: TGTGCCACCAGTGGGGACCCGGAGGGAGATACGCAGTATTTT; cdr3_aa: CATSGDPEGDTQYF
j_call: TRBJ2-7; v_call: TRBV28; d_call: TRBD2; clone_size: once; cdr3_nt: TGTGCCAGCAGGGGACTAGCGGACGAGCAGTACTTC; cdr3_aa: CASRGLADEQYF
j_call: TRBJ2-1; v_call: TRBV7-2; d_call: TRBD1; clone_size: NA; cdr3_nt: TGTGCCAGCAGCTTAGTTGGGACAGGGAGCGATGAGCAGTTCTTC; cdr3_aa: CASSLVGTGSDEQFF
j_call: TRBJ2-2; v_call: TRBV6-2/TRBV6-3; d_call: TRBD2; clone_size: NA; cdr3_nt: TGTGCCAGCAGTTATCCCACTAGCGGGAGTAGGGTCGGGGAGCTGTTTTTT; cdr3_aa: CASSYPTSGSRVGELFF
j_call: TRBJ2-5; v_call: TRBV5-4; d_call: TRBD2; clone_size: NA; cdr3_nt: TGTGCCACCGGGCGAGCGGGGGGCCAAGAGACCCAGTACTTC; cdr3_aa: CATGRAGGQETQYF
j_call: TRBJ1-4; v_call: TRBV11-3; d_call: TRBD1; clone_size: NA; cdr3_nt: TGTGCCAGCAGTTCAGGACAGGGTGAAGAAAAACTGTTTTTT; cdr3_aa: CASSSGQGEEKLFF
j_call: TRBJ2-1; v_call: TRBV5-1; d_call: TRBD1; clone_size: NA; cdr3_nt: TGCGCCAGCAGCCCCCAGGGGGACACCTACAATGAGCAGTTCTTC; cdr3_aa: CASSPQGDTYNEQFF
j_call: TRBJ1-3; v_call: TRBV27; d_call: NA; clone_size: NA; cdr3_nt: TGTGCCAGCAGCCAAACAGGGTACCCTGGAAACACCATATATTTT; cdr3_aa: CASSQTGYPGNTIYF
j_call: TRBJ1-2; v_call: TRBV5-1; d_call: TRBD1; clone_size: NA; cdr3_nt: TGCGCCAGCAGCTCGAGACAGGGTGTCGGGTATGGCTACACCTTC; cdr3_aa: CASSSRQGVGYGYTF
j_call: TRBJ2-2; v_call: TRBV7-2; d_call: TRBD2; clone_size: NA; cdr3_nt: TGTGCCAGCAGCTTAATTGGCGGGGGTATAGGTTACACCGGGGAGCTGTTTTTT; cdr3_aa: CASSLIGGGIGYTGELFF
j_call: TRBJ2-1; v_call: TRBV10-1; d_call: TRBD2; clone_size: NA; cdr3_nt: TGCGCCAGCAGCCAAACTAGCGGGGGAATGGATGAGCAGTTCTTC; cdr3_aa: CASSQTSGGMDEQFF
j_call: TRBJ2-1; v_call: TRBV7-9; d_call: NA; clone_size: NA; cdr3_nt: TGTGCCAGCAGCCTCCCTCCCGCGGGGGCCCATCACAATGAGCAGTTCTTC; cdr3_aa: CASSLPPAGAHHNEQFF